Presented here are 2 T cell receptor beta chains from one specimen sequenced in a study of long-term antiretroviral therapy in people with HIV. This was the immunoSEQ v3.0 assay at survey level. The protocol was immunoSEQ multiplex PCR, while the TCRdb copy is restricted to in-frame clones and leaves out a portion. The repertoire holds 15,000 to 20,000 clones, with under 85% as singletons. This specimen consisted of unsorted PBMCs, obtained 2.3 years after starting antiretroviral therapy. Source of these receptors: a woman between 35 and 50 years old with HIV.

The chain joins TRBV7-2 to TRBJ1-5; D is unclear. The V end was cut by 3 bases, the J end by 5 bases, with 8 bases between. There are 13 residues in the CDR3. Germline V gives CDR1 SGHTA, CDR2 FQGNSA. The CDR3 region is CASSFQRDQPQHF. CDR3 sequence (DNA): TGTGCCAGCAGCTTTCAGAGGGATCAGCCCCAGCATTTT.

The chain has TRBV2 and TRBJ2-7; 7 bases are shared with TRBD2. V gave up 11 bases and J gave up 6 bases; unmatched junction bases: 7. CDR3 length equals 11 residues. From germline, CDR1 is SNHLY and CDR2 FYNNEI. The CDR3 DNA follows: TGTGCCTCGAACGGGGGGAGCGAGCAGTACTTC. Translation gives CASNGGSEQYF.